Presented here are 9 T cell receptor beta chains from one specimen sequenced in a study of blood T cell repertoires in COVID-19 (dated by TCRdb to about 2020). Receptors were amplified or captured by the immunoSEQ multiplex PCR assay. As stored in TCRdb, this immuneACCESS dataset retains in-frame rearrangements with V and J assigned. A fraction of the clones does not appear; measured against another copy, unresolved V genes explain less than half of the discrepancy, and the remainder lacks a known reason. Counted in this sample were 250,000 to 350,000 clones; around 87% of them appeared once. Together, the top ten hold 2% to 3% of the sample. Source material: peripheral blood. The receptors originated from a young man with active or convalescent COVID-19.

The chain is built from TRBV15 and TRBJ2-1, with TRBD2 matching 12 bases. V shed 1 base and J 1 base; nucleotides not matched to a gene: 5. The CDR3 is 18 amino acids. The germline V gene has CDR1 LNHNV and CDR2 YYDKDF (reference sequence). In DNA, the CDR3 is TGTGCCACCAGCAGAGGTCTAGCGGGAGGGGGTTCCTACAATGAGCAGTTCTTC. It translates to CATSRGLAGGGSYNEQFF. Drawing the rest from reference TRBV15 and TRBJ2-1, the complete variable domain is DAMVIQNPRYQVTQFGKPVTLSCSQTLNHNVMYWYQQKSSQAPKLLFHYYDKDFNNEADTPDNFQSRRPNTSFCFLDIRSPGLGDTAMYLCATSRGLAGGGSYNEQFFGPGTRLTVL.

The CDR3 coding sequence is TGTGCCAGCTCCCGAACGGGACTAGCGGACAATGAGCAGTTCTTC. Amino acids: CASSRTGLADNEQFF. The V call is TRBV18, the J call TRBJ2-1, with 11 bases that match TRBD2. Germline V gene lookup returns CDR1 KGHSH and CDR2 LQKENI. This CDR3 contains 15 residues. V gave up 6 bases and J gave up 5 bases; unmatched junction bases: 6.

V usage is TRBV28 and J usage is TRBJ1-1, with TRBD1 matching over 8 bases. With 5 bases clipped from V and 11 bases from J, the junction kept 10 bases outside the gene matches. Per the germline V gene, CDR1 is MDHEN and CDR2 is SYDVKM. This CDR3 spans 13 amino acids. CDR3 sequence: CASSLQGGRSAFF. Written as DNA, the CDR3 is TGTGCCAGCAGTCTACAGGGGGGTCGGTCGGCTTTCTTT. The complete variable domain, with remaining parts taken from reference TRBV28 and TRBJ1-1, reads DVKVTQSSRYLVKRTGEKVFLECVQDMDHENMFWYRQDPGLGLRLIYFSYDVKMKEKGDIPEGYSVSREKKERFSLILESASTNQTSMYLCASSLQGGRSAFFGQGTRLTVV.

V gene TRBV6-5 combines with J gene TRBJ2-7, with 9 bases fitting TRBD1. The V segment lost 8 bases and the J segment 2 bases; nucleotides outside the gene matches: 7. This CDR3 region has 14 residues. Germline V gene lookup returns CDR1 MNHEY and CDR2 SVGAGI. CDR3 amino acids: CASRGDRDPYEQYF. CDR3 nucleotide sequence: TGTGCCAGCCGCGGGGACAGGGACCCCTACGAGCAGTACTTC.

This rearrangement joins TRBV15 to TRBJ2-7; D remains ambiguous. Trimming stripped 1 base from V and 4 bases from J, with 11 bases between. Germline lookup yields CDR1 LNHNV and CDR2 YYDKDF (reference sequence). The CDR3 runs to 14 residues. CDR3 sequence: CATSRVLGLYEQYF. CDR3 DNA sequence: TGTGCCACCAGCAGAGTCCTAGGATTGTACGAGCAGTACTTC.

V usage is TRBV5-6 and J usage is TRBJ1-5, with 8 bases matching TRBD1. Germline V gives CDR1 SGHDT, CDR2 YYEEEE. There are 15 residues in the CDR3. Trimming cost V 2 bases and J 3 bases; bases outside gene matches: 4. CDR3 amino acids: CASSLGGQVNQPQHF. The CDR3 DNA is TGTGCCAGCAGCTTAGGGGGACAGGTCAATCAGCCCCAGCATTTT.

The CDR3 region has the DNA TGTGCTAGTGGCCCTGGTGACAGGGGGTCCTACAATGAGCAGTTCTTC. This codes for CASGPGDRGSYNEQFF. V usage is TRBV12-5 and J usage is TRBJ2-1; 9 positions match TRBD1. The CDR3 loop spans 16 amino acids. The germline gives CDR1 LGHNT, CDR2 FRNRAP. V dropped 6 bases and J dropped 1; count of bases not matched to a gene: 7. Supplemented by reference TRBV12-5 and TRBJ2-1, the full variable domain reads DARVTQTPRHKVTEMGQEVTMRCQPILGHNTVFWYRQTMMQGLELLAYFRNRAPLDDSGMPKDRFSAEMPDATLATLKIQPSEPRDSAVYFCASGPGDRGSYNEQFFGPGTRLTVL.

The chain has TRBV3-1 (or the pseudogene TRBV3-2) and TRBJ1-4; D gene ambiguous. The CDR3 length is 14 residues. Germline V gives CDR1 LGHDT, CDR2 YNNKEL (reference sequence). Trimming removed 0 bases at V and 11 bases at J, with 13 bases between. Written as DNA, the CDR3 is TGTGCCAGCAGCCAAGATGCGTCCGGGTTTAAACTGTTTTTT. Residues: CASSQDASGFKLFF.

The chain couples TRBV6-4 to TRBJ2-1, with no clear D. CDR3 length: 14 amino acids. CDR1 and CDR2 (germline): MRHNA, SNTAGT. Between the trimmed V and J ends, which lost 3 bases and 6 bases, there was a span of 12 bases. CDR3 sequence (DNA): TGTGCCAGCAGTGAGTTTTTCCTGGCCAATGAGCAGTTCTTC. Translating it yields CASSEFFLANEQFF.